The source of this TCR beta chain is a study of early T cells in non-severe SARS-CoV-2 infection. TCRdb re-called the 5' RACE reads with MiXCR, one entry per CDR3 protein. Of roughly 64,000 distinct CDR3 sequences listed, 10% to 12% are singletons. A word on this clonotype: A much larger clone differs from this one at a single base, so this may be a read error.

The sequencing used whole blood, collected at baseline. The TCR comes from an adult who was a healthcare worker with PCR-confirmed SARS-CoV-2 infection or an uninfected control (not recorded which).

This CDR3 is CVSKTSGGAYTYEQYF. DNA for the CDR3: TGTGTCAGCAAGACTAGCGGGGGGGCCTATACCTACGAGCAGTACTTC. This sequence joins TRBV6-5 and TRBJ2-7; TRBD2 aligns across 14 bases. CDR3 length equals 16 residues. Germline V gene data show CDR1 as MNHEY and CDR2 as SVGAGI.